This T cell receptor (beta chain) was obtained from a study of T-cell reconstitution after alpha-beta-depleted transplantation in children. The CDR3 has 15 residues. Germline lookup yields CDR1 LNHDA and CDR2 SQIVND (reference sequence). V lost 0 bases and J 0 bases, leaving 5 bases between the germline ends. For TCRbeta, the library was prepared with unique molecular identifiers. TCRdb used MiXCR to reprocess the PCR reads, holding one entry per CDR3 protein. Among hundreds of thousands of distinct CDR3 sequences, around an eighth were seen once, and the ten largest hold 4.5% to 6%. The specimen comprised PBMCs from the stem cell graft donor, sampled from the stem cell graft. The TCR sequence derives from a human donor who donated a stem cell graft to a child with combined immunodeficiency. The gene calls are TRBV19 and TRBJ2-2; D is undetermined. In DNA form, the CDR3 reads TGTGCCAGTAGTATAGAACACGCGAACACCGGGGAGCTGTTTTTT. Its protein is CASSIEHANTGELFF.